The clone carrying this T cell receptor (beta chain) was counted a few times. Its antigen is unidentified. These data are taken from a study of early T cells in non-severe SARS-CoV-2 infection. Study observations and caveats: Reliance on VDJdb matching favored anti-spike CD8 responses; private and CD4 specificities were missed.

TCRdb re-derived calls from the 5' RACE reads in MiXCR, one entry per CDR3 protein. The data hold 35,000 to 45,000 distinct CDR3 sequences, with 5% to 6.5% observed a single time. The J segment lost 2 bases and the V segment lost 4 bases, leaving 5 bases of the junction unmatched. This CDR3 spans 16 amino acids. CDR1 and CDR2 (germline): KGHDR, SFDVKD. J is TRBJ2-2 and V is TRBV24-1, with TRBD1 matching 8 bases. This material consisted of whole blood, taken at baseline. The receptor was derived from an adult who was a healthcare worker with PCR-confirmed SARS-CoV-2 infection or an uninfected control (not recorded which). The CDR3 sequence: CATSDPGQANTGELFF. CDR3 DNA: TGTGCCACCAGTGACCCGGGACAGGCCAACACCGGGGAGCTGTTTTTT.